The 8 T cell receptor beta chains listed next were all sequenced from one sample in a study of lymphopenia after photon versus proton radiotherapy. Libraries were prepared by immunoSEQ multiplex PCR; TCRdb keeps only in-frame clonotypes and omits some of them. The sample has 55,000 to 70,000 clones; about 90% are singletons. This material consisted of peripheral blood, taken from a patient treated with photon-based radiotherapy. These receptors all come from a man in his forties with gastric cancer.

The chain has TRBV11-2 and TRBJ1-1, with unresolved D. This CDR3 is 14 amino acids long. Germline lookup yields CDR1 SGHAT and CDR2 FQNNGV. V was clipped by 1 base and J by 1 base, with 7 bases between them. CDR3 DNA sequence: TGTGCCAGCAGCTTAGGGCAGAAGAACACTGAAGCTTTCTTT. Protein product: CASSLGQKNTEAFF.

A word on this clone: At one end the junction does not follow the germline gene, possibly because of a read error. The chain is built from TRBV6-1 and TRBJ2-1; 7 positions match TRBD2. Germline V CDR1 and CDR2: MNHNS, SASEGT. This CDR3 has 15 residues. The CDR3 reads CASSGGGVSYNEQFF. CDR3 sequence (DNA): TGTGCAAGCAGCGGCGGGGGAGTCTCCTACAATGAGCAGTTCTTC.

The chain couples TRBV30 to TRBJ1-1, with D possibly being TRBD1 (5 bases). This CDR3 has 12 residues. Looked up from germline, CDR1 is GTSNPN and CDR2 is SVGIG (reference sequence). Trimming shortened V by 2 bases and J by 7 bases, and 11 bases separated the two germline ends. CDR3 sequence reads: CAWSLRGFEAFF. For the CDR3, the DNA is TGTGCCTGGAGTCTTAGGGGATTTGAAGCTTTCTTT. The variable domain in full, with the rest retrieved from reference TRBV30 and TRBJ1-1, is SQTIHQWPATLVQPVGSPLSLECTVEGTSNPNLYWYRQAAGRGLQLLFYSVGIGQISSEVPQNLSASRPQDRQFILSSKKLLLSDSGFYLCAWSLRGFEAFFGQGTRLTVV.

The V and J genes are TRBV5-1 and TRBJ2-7; D perhaps matches TRBD1 (6 bases). Germline values: CDR1 SGHRS, CDR2 YFSETQ. Trimming removed 4 bases from V and 1 base from J, with 9 bases in between. The CDR3 extends over 13 amino acids. The CDR3 sequence: CASSTGFSYEQYF. CDR3 nucleotides: TGCGCCAGCAGCACAGGGTTTTCCTACGAGCAGTACTTC. The full variable domain, with the rest looked up from reference TRBV5-1 and TRBJ2-7, is KAGVTQTPRYLIKTRGQQVTLSCSPISGHRSVSWYQQTPGQGLQFLFEYFSETQRNKGNFPGRFSGRQFSNSRSEMNVSTLELGDSALYLCASSTGFSYEQYFGPGTRLTVT.

CDR3 DNA: TGTGCCAGCAGCCGCAGGGGGCCGGGCACCGGGGAGCTGTTTTTT. Its translation: CASSRRGPGTGELFF. J is TRBJ2-2 and V is TRBV14, with 8 positions matching TRBD1. Germline V gene lookup returns CDR1 SGHDN and CDR2 FVKESK. The CDR3 covers 15 residues. With V trimmed by 4 bases and J by 4 bases, 5 bases remained unmatched.

The rearrangement links TRBV5-4 to TRBJ2-7; D might be TRBD1 (6 bases). CDR1 SGHNT and CDR2 YYREEE come from the germline V gene (reference sequence). The CDR3 totals 14 residues. V gave up 3 bases and J gave up 0 bases, with 10 bases separating them. The CDR3 coding sequence is TGTGCCAGCAGCTCTGGGGACAACTCCTACGAGCAGTACTTC. Protein sequence: CASSSGDNSYEQYF.

The V gene is TRBV30, the J gene TRBJ2-5; TRBD2 matches at 15 bases. There are 14 residues in the CDR3. Germline CDR1 reads GTSNPN; CDR2 reads SVGIG (reference sequence). V was clipped by 8 bases and J by 7 bases; unmatched bases: 8. The CDR3 loop is CAGGTSGGRGTQYF. For the CDR3, the DNA is TGTGCCGGAGGGACTAGCGGGGGGCGGGGGACCCAGTACTTC.

The chain is built from TRBV19 and TRBJ2-2; unclear D gene. Germline lookup yields CDR1 LNHDA and CDR2 SQIVND (reference sequence). The CDR3 covers 14 residues. The V and J ends lost 3 bases and 3 bases respectively, with 8 bases between them. CDR3 nucleotide sequence: TGTGCCAGTAGTATGGGCGGATACACCGGGGAGCTGTTTTTT. Its protein is CASSMGGYTGELFF.